The 9 T cell receptor beta chains listed next were all sequenced from one sample in a study of CXCR3-negative and CXCR3-positive naive CD8 T cells. Findings and limits, study-wide: TRB CDR3s of CXCR3-positive naive cells were more hydrophobic than those of CXCR3-negative naive cells.

No antigen has been identified for these receptors. With UMI labels, 5' RACE was used to prepare the TRB cDNA libraries. TCRdb reprocessed the 5' RACE reads and keeps a single row for each CDR3 protein, giving no DNA. This sample carries 140,000 to 150,000 distinct CDR3 sequences, with about 0.27% going to the ten biggest clones. Sequenced material: naive CXCR3+ CD8+ T cells from blood. Specified subset: CD45RO-CCR7+CD27+CD95- naive CD8+ T cells expressing CXCR3 (TNR3+). The receptor source for this set is a human donor in good health. Some clones in this sample may be carry-over from other donors' samples.

The gene calls are TRBV20-1 and TRBJ1-1; the D gene TCRdb calls, TRBD1, cannot be checked with no DNA. The CDR3 sequence is 15 residues long. From germline, CDR1 is DFQATT and CDR2 SNEGSKA (reference sequence). The CDR3: CSARDPADRGPEAFF.

CDR3 sequence: CSVEGDPYEQYF. The chain couples TRBV29-1 to TRBJ2-7; lacking DNA, the TRBD1 call made by TCRdb goes unchecked. The CDR3 sequence is 12 residues long. Looked up from germline, CDR1 is SQVTM and CDR2 is ANQGSEA.

This chain connects TRBV28 to TRBJ2-2; TCRdb selects TRBD1, and the lack of DNA leaves this call unchecked. Germline V gives CDR1 MDHEN, CDR2 SYDVKM. The length of the CDR3 is 14 residues. This CDR3 reads CASSPLESTGELFF.

The chain combines TRBV29-1 with TRBJ2-7; the D call from TCRdb, TRBD1, cannot be confirmed without DNA. Germline V gene data show CDR1 as SQVTM and CDR2 as ANQGSEA. The CDR3 spans 13 residues. This chain's CDR3 is CSVGGQGLGEQYF.

The V and J genes are TRBV29-1 and TRBJ2-1; TCRdb names TRBD2, which stays unverified in the absence of DNA. Per the germline V gene, CDR1 is SQVTM and CDR2 is ANQGSEA. The CDR3 consists of 14 residues. CDR3 in amino acids: CSVGAGVPLNEQFF.

V gene TRBV15 combines with J gene TRBJ1-1. This CDR3 spans 15 amino acids. Germline CDR1 LNHNV, CDR2 YYDKDF (reference sequence). This CDR3 is CATSRDRHLNTEAFF.

The chain couples TRBV10-3 to TRBJ1-1; TCRdb lists TRBD1, though no DNA is available to test this call. Germline values: CDR1 ENHRY, CDR2 SYGVKD. The CDR3 runs 16 residues. CDR3 sequence reads: CAIPWTGNCCAAMAFF.

The rearrangement uses TRBV6-1 and TRBJ1-1. The CDR3 loop spans 16 amino acids. Germline lookup yields CDR1 MNHNS and CDR2 SASEGT. The CDR3 reads CASRDRMWSVNTEAFF.

The rearrangement uses TRBV29-1 and TRBJ2-7; no DNA is available, so the TRBD1 call from TCRdb remains unchecked. CDR3 size: 13 residues. Germline CDR1 SQVTM, CDR2 ANQGSEA. The CDR3: CSVRQGNRAEQYF.